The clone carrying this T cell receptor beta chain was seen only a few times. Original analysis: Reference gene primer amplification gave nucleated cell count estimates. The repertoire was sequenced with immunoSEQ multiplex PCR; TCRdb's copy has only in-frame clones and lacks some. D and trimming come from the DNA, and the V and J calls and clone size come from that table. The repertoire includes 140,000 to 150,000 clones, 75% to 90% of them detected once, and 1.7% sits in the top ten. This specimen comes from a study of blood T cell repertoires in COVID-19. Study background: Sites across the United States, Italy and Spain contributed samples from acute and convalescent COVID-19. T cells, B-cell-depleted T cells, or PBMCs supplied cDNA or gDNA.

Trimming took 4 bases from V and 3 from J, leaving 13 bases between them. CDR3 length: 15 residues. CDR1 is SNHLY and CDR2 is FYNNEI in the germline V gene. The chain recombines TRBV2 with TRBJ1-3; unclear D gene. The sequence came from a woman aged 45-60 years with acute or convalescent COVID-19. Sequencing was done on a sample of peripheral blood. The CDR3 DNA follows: TGTGCCAGCAGTGGAGCTGGAGGTCGTGGAAACACCATATATTTT. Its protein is CASSGAGGRGNTIYF.